A selection of T cell receptor beta chains follows, all from one sample in a study of neurological immune-mediated disorders. TCRdb analysed the 5' RACE reads with MiXCR anew, one entry per CDR3 protein. The sample holds roughly 30,000 distinct CDR3 sequences, approximately 4.2% seen once. Material for sequencing was PBMCs. Receptor source: a man aged 18 to 30 in good health. CDR3s include the opening cysteine and the closing phenylalanine or tryptophan. Fields, in order: clone size, D gene, V gene, J gene, CDR3 DNA, CDR3 protein. The D gene is left open where the match is weak. Clone size, where shown, is once, few, many, or a class for clones that have expanded.

many	.	TRBV29-1	TRBJ2-3	TGCAGCGCCCGAAGAGCTAGCACAGATACGCAGTATTTT	CSARRASTDTQYF
many	TRBD1	TRBV7-9	TRBJ2-1	TGTGCCAGCAGCGGGAAGCGAACCGGGACAGGGAGGGACAATCAGCAGTTCTTC	CASSGKRTGTGRDNQQFF
many	TRBD1	TRBV7-9	TRBJ1-1	TGTGCCAGCAGCTTAGGGGGGCGACAGGGAACCTACACTGAAGCTTTCTTT	CASSLGGRQGTYTEAFF
many	.	TRBV5-6	TRBJ1-2	TGTGCCAGCAGCGGGGGGCCGGGGGCAGCGAAGACCTTC	CASSGGPGAAKTF
many	TRBD1	TRBV27	TRBJ1-6	TGTGCCAGCAGTTGGGGGCAGGGGGCAAGTTCACCCCTCCACTTT	CASSWGQGASSPLHF
.	.	TRBV7-3	TRBJ2-7	TGTGCCAGCAGCTCCCCAGCTGGCAGGGCGGTCGAGCAGTACTTC	CASSSPAGRAVEQYF
many	TRBD1	TRBV5-4	TRBJ1-1	TGTGCCAGCAGGCCGGACAGGGGGAACACTGAAGCTTTCTTT	CASRPDRGNTEAFF
many	.	TRBV7-8	TRBJ1-5	TGTGCCAGCAGCTTGACAGATCTCGTCGGACCCCAGCATTTT	CASSLTDLVGPQHF
many	TRBD1	TRBV5-1	TRBJ1-1	TGCGCCAGCAGCGAGGGACAGGGGGAAGGGAACACTGAAGCTTTCTTT	CASSEGQGEGNTEAFF
many	TRBD1	TRBV19	TRBJ2-7	TGTGCCAGTAGTACATCCGGGACAGATACCTACGAGCAGTACTTC	CASSTSGTDTYEQYF
many	.	TRBV6-2/TRBV6-3	TRBJ1-1	TGTGCCAGCAGTTACTCCGTGACACCTAACACTGAAGCTTTCTTT	CASSYSVTPNTEAFF
many	.	TRBV29-1	TRBJ1-1	TGCAGCGTTGAGGGTCGGGTAAAGACTGAAGCTTTCTTT	CSVEGRVKTEAFF
.	.	TRBV5-1	TRBJ1-6	TGCGCCAGCAGCTTGACCGTGGTAGAGGCGAATTCACCCCTCCACTTT	CASSLTVVEANSPLHF
many	.	TRBV7-9	TRBJ1-2	TGTGCCAGCAGCCTCGTCGGTGGGGTTGGCTACACCTTC	CASSLVGGVGYTF
many	.	TRBV20-1	TRBJ1-5	TGCAGTGCTAGAGGAGGGGTTGGACAGCCCCAGCATTTT	CSARGGVGQPQHF
many	TRBD2	TRBV6-5	TRBJ2-3	TGTGCCAGCAGTCGGACTAGCCAACCCACAGATACGCAGTATTTT	CASSRTSQPTDTQYF
many	.	TRBV5-1	TRBJ2-7	TGCGCCAGCAGCTTGTCGGGGAACTACGAGCAGTACTTC	CASSLSGNYEQYF
many	.	TRBV9	TRBJ1-2	TGTGCCAGCAGCGTTGGAGTAGATACAGGGACCAACTATGGCTACACCTTC	CASSVGVDTGTNYGYTF
many	.	TRBV25-1	TRBJ1-2	TGTGCCAGCAGTGAAACGAGCAGCTATGGCTACACCTTC	CASSETSSYGYTF
.	.	TRBV20-1	TRBJ1-5	TGCAGTGCGAAAGGAGGGGCCGGACAGTCGGGGAGCAATCAGCCGCAGCATTTT	CSAKGGAGQSGSNQPQHF
many	.	TRBV5-1	TRBJ1-4	TGCGCCAGCAGCTTGTCAACTAATGAAAAACTGTTTTTT	CASSLSTNEKLFF
.	TRBD1	TRBV2	TRBJ2-7	TGTGCCAGCAAATTACAGGGGCCGGGCGAGCAGTACTTC	CASKLQGPGEQYF
many	.	TRBV20-1	TRBJ2-3	TGCAGTGCTAGGGCCGTCGTGTTCGGGTTAGGGGGCACAGATACGCAGTATTTT	CSARAVVFGLGGTDTQYF
many	.	TRBV20-1	TRBJ2-1	TGCAGTGCCCCTAGATTTGGGGGCATGGAGCAGTTCTTC	CSAPRFGGMEQFF
.	.	TRBV7-3	TRBJ2-2	TGTGCCAGCAGCTTAGACCCAGGGGTCGGGGAGCTGTTTTTT	CASSLDPGVGELFF
many	.	TRBV20-1	TRBJ2-7	TGCAGTGCTGCCGGGAAACAGCAGTACTTC	CSAAGKQQYF
many	TRBD1	TRBV24-1	TRBJ2-1	TGTGCCACCAGTGATAGACTCGGGACAGGGGCCTACAATGAGCAGTTCTTC	CATSDRLGTGAYNEQFF
many	.	TRBV20-1	TRBJ2-3	TGCAGTTCAAGGGGGGGGGGTCTTAATACGCAGTATTTT	CSSRGGGLNTQYF
few	TRBD1	TRBV6-5	TRBJ2-7	TGTGCCAGCAGTTACCATGCCGGACAGGACTACGAGCAGTACTTC	CASSYHAGQDYEQYF
many	.	TRBV5-1	TRBJ1-6	TGCGCCAGCAGCTTGGACCAGGGAAGGAATTCACCCCTCCACTTT	CASSLDQGRNSPLHF
many	.	TRBV5-1	TRBJ1-1	TGCGCCAGCAGCGCTTCCCGGACCGCCACTGAAGCTTTCTTT	CASSASRTATEAFF